Following are 5 T cell receptor beta chains from one sample sequenced in a study of spatial heterogeneity in lung cancer (dated by TCRdb to the late 2010s). Libraries were made using 5' RACE. This sample was sequenced with a NextSeq 500. TCRdb trimmed the raw reads at Q25, called clones with MiXCR and kept productive beta chains. Rows with a matching CDR3 protein are joined into one entry that keeps the most common DNA and genes. The table for this sample lists around 41,000 distinct CDR3 sequences; approximately 7% of them were counted only once. The leading ten clones occupy 43% of the sample. Interpreted using the paper, the time point label stands for: sample taken at primary tumor resection. Without any cell sorting, TCR sequencing was performed on whole RNA extracted either from tumor and nontumor lung tissue or from cryopreserved PBMC samples. Sequenced here: PBMCs, sampled at surgery. The source of these receptors is a female donor with early-stage non-small cell lung cancer.

This clonotype was detected a few times. The chain links TRBV9 to TRBJ2-3, with a tentative D call TRBD2 (5 bases). The CDR3 has 17 residues. Trimming left V 2 bases short and J 2 bases short, with 18 bases between. The V gene's germline CDR1 is SGDLS and CDR2 YYNGEE. The CDR3 reads CASSVLSSLRTTDTQYF. The CDR3 DNA reads TGTGCCAGCAGCGTCCTCTCTAGCCTAAGGACCACAGATACGCAGTATTTT.

This clonotype has a handful of counts. The V call is TRBV6-5, the J call TRBJ1-1; the match to TRBD1 covers 8 bases. The J segment lost 0 bases and the V segment lost 0 bases, leaving 3 bases of the junction unmatched. Germline V gives CDR1 MNHEY, CDR2 SVGAGI. This CDR3 has 16 amino acids. Here the CDR3 DNA reads TGTGCCAGCAGTTACTCGAAACAGGGGGTGAACACTGAAGCTTTCTTT. Its translation: CASSYSKQGVNTEAFF.

This clonotype was observed at least ten times. The chain employs TRBV4-1 and TRBJ2-7; 10 nucleotides match TRBD1. Germline-derived CDR1 and CDR2 are MGHRA and YSYEKL. The length of the CDR3 is 14 residues. The trim removed 0 bases at V and 13 bases at J, leaving 9 bases unmatched. CDR3 loop: CASSQDLGRDRGYF. The CDR3 DNA reads as TGCGCCAGCAGCCAAGATCTTGGTCGGGACAGGGGATACTTC.

This clonotype was seen repeatedly, ten times or more. V is TRBV10-3 and J is TRBJ1-6; TRBD1 agrees at 8 bases. CDR3 length: 17 amino acids. After removal of 3 bases from V and 4 bases from J, the junction contained 8 bases not matched to a gene. Germline CDR1 ENHRY, CDR2 SYGVKD. The DNA of the CDR3 is TGTGCCATCAGTGAACAAGGGACAGGAGGTTATAATTCACCCCTCCACTTT. Translated, it gives CAISEQGTGGYNSPLHF.

This clonotype was detected many times. V and J are TRBV7-2 and TRBJ1-5; D perhaps matches TRBD1 (6 bases). CDR3 length: 15 amino acids. Per the germline V gene, CDR1 is SGHTA and CDR2 is FQGNSA. The V end was cut by 7 bases, the J end by 5 bases, with 18 bases between. The DNA of the CDR3 is TGTGCCAGCAACCCGCCTGGACAGTGCTATCAGCCCCAGCATTTT. Protein sequence: CASNPPGQCYQPQHF.